These 7 T cell receptor beta chains came from one sample sequenced in a study of Ad26.COV2.S vaccination and SARS-CoV-2 variants. Treatment: around 19 received Ad26.COV2.S at low or high dose, single or two shots; about five received placebo; per-sample allocation not given. The study sampled participants on day 63 after the first vaccine or placebo injection. The method was immunoSEQ multiplex PCR; TCRdb's version includes in-frame clones alone and lacks a portion of them. The sample records 450,000 to 550,000 clones, 89% being singletons. This specimen was peripheral blood, taken in a trial of Ad26.COV2.S vaccine versus placebo. The receptors were gathered from a person aged 18-65 years who received the Ad26.COV2.S COVID-19 vaccine or a placebo.

The gene calls are TRBV4-2 and TRBJ2-2; D uncertain. V lost 0 bases, J lost 6 bases, and 5 bases lay in between. Germline V gene data show CDR1 as LGHNA and CDR2 as YNFKEQ. This CDR3 has 13 residues. CDR3 bases: TGTGCCAGCAGCCAAGAATTCTCCGGGGAGCTGTTTTTT. It yields the protein CASSQEFSGELFF.

This chain links TRBV6-5 with TRBJ1-2, with TRBD1 as a possible D gene (5 bases). The CDR3 loop spans 13 amino acids. Trimming left V 7 bases short and J 7 bases short, with 16 bases between. CDR1 MNHEY and CDR2 SVGAGI come from the germline V gene. CDR3 protein: CASKSGPIPGYTF. CDR3 coding DNA: TGTGCCAGCAAGTCAGGGCCCATTCCTGGCTACACCTTC.

The chain carries TRBV27 and TRBJ1-6; 10 bases line up with TRBD1. J gave up 7 bases and V 4 bases, and 10 bases lay outside the gene matches. The CDR3 has 17 residues. CDR1 is MNHEY, CDR2 SMNVEV, per germline (reference sequence). The CDR3 DNA follows: TGTGCCAGCAGTTCGGGACAGGGGAGGCAGAGGAATTCACCCCTCCACTTT. Protein sequence: CASSSGQGRQRNSPLHF.

This CDR3 reads CASSDEWWDYEQYF. As DNA, the CDR3 is TGTGCCAGCAGTGATGAATGGTGGGACTACGAGCAGTACTTC. The chain has TRBV6-1 and TRBJ2-7; no definite D call. Trimming shortened V by 3 bases and J by 3 bases, and 12 bases separated the two germline ends. Looked up from germline, CDR1 is MNHNS and CDR2 is SASEGT. CDR3 length equals 14 residues.

The CDR3 DNA sequence: TGTGCCAGCAGCCGTACACAGGGGGCGTGGACTGAAGCTTTCTTT. Translating it yields CASSRTQGAWTEAFF. The chain carries TRBV5-5 and TRBJ1-1, with TRBD1 matching over 9 bases. The germline gives CDR1 SGHKS, CDR2 YYEKEE (reference sequence). The V and J ends lost 4 bases and 5 bases, in that order; junction bases with no gene match: 9. This CDR3 spans 15 amino acids.

The chain has TRBV15 and TRBJ2-1, with TRBD2 as a possible D gene (6 bases). Germline V gene sequence: CDR1 LNHNV, CDR2 YYDKDF (reference sequence). V was shortened by 3 bases and J by 0 bases, with 9 bases between the two germline ends. This CDR3 is built from 15 residues. This CDR3 reads CATSRGTSSYNEQFF. CDR3 coding DNA: TGTGCCACCAGCAGGGGGACTTCCTCCTACAATGAGCAGTTCTTC.

The chain combines TRBV6-5 with TRBJ2-1; 14 bases map to TRBD2. Trimming at V came to 5 bases and at J to 7 bases, leaving 4 bases not matched to a gene. CDR3 length equals 15 residues. The germline V gene encodes CDR1 MNHEY and CDR2 SVGAGI. CDR3 sequence reads: CASSRTSGRRNEQFF. CDR3 nucleotides: TGTGCCAGCAGTCGGACTAGCGGGAGGAGGAATGAGCAGTTCTTC.